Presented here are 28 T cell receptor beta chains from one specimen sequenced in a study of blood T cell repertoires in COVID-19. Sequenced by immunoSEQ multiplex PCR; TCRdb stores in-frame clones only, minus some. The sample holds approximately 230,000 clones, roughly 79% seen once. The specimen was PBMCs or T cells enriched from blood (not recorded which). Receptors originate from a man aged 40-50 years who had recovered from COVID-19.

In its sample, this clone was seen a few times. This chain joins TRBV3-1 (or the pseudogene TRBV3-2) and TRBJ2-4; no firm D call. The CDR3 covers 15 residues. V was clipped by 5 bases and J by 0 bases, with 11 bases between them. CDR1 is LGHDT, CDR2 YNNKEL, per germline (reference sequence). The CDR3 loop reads CASSERSLAKNIQYF. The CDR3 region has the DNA TGTGCCAGCAGCGAGCGATCCCTAGCCAAAAACATTCAGTACTTC.

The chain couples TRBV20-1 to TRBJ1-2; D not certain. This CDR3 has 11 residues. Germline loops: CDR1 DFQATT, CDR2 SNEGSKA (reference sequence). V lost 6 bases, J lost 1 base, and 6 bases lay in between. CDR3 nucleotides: TGCAGTGCCCTGTTTAACTATGGCTACACCTTC. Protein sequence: CSALFNYGYTF.

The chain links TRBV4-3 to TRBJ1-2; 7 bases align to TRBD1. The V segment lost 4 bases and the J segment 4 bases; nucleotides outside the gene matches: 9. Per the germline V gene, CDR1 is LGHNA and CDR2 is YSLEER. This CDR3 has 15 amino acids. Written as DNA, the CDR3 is TGCGCCAGCAGCCCCGAACAGGGGTACCTCTATGGCTACACCTTC. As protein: CASSPEQGYLYGYTF.

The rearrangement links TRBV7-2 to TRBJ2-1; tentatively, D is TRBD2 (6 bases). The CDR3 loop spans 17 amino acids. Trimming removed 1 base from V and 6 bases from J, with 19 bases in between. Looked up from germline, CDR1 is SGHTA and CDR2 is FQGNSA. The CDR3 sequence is CASSLDWYGGRTNEQFF. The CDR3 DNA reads TGTGCCAGCAGCTTAGATTGGTATGGGGGGAGGACCAATGAGCAGTTCTTC. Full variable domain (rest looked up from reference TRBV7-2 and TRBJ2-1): GAGVSQSPSNKVTEKGKDVELRCDPISGHTALYWYRQSLGQGLEFLIYFQGNSAPDKSGLPSDRFSAERTGGSVSTLTIQRTQQEDSAVYLCASSLDWYGGRTNEQFFGPGTRLTVL.

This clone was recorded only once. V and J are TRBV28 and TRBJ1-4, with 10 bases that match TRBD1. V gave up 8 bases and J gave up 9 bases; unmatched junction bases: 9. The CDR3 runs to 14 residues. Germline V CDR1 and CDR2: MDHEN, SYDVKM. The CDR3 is CASRSGGQGKKLFF. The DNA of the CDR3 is TGTGCCAGCCGCTCAGGGGGACAGGGGAAAAAACTGTTTTTT.

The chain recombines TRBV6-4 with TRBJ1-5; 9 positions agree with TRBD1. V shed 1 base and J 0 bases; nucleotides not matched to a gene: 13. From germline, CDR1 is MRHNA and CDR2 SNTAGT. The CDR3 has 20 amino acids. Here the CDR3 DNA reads TGTGCCAGCAGTGACTTACGGGACAGGGATATAAGGTATAGCAATCAGCCCCAGCATTTT. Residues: CASSDLRDRDIRYSNQPQHF.

The CDR3 loop reads CAWSGQGAIPYGYTF. CDR3 DNA sequence: TGTGCCTGGAGTGGACAGGGGGCGATCCCCTATGGCTACACCTTC. V usage is TRBV30 and J usage is TRBJ1-2; 10 bases align to TRBD1. The germline gives CDR1 GTSNPN, CDR2 SVGIG (reference sequence). The CDR3 sequence is 15 residues long. V gave up 1 base and J gave up 4 bases; unmatched junction bases: 6.

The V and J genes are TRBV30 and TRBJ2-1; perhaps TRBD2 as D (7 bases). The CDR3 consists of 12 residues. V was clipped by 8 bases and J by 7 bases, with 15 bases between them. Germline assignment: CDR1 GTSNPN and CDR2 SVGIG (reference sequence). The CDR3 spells CALPRGANEQFF. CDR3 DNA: TGTGCCCTGCCCCGGGGGGCGAATGAGCAGTTCTTC.

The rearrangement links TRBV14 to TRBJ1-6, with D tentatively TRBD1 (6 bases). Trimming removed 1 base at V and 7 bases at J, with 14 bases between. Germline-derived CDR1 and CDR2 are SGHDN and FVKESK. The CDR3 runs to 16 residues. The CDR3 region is CASSQGAGAFNSPLHF. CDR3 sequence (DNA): TGTGCCAGCAGCCAAGGGGCAGGGGCTTTCAATTCACCCCTCCACTTT.

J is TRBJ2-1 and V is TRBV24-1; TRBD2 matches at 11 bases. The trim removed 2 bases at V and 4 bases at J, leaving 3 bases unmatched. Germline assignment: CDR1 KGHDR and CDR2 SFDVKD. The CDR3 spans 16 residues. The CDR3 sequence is CATSDSSGGSYNEQFF. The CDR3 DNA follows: TGTGCCACCAGTGATTCTAGCGGGGGGTCGTACAATGAGCAGTTCTTC.

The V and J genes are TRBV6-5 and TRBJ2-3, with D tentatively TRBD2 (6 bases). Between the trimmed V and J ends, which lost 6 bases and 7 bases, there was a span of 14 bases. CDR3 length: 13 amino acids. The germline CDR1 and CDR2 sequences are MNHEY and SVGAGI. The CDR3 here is CASSPSGLHTQYF. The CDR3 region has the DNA TGTGCCAGCAGCCCCTCGGGACTCCATACGCAGTATTTT.

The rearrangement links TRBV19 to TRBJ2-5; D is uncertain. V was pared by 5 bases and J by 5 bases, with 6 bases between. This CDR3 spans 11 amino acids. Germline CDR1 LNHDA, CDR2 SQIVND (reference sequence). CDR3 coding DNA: TGTGCCAGTAGTCGAGCCGAGACCCAGTACTTC. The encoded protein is CASSRAETQYF.

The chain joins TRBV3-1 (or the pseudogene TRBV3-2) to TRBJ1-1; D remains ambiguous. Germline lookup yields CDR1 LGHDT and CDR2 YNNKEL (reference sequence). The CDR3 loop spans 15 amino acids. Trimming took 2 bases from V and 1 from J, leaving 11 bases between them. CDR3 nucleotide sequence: TGTGCCAGCAGCCAAACGGAGAAGGAGAACACTGAAGCTTTCTTT. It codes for CASSQTEKENTEAFF.

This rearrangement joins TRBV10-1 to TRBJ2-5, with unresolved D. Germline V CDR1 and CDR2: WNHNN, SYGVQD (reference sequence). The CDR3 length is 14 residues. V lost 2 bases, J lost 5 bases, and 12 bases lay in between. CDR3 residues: CASSERARFETQYF. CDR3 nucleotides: TGCGCCAGCAGTGAGAGAGCTAGATTCGAGACCCAGTACTTC.

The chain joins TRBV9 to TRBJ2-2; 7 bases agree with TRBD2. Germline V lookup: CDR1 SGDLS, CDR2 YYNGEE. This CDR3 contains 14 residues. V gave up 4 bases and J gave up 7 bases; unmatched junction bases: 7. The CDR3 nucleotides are TGTGCCAGCAGCCCCAGAGGGAGGGACGGGGAGCTGTTTTTT. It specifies CASSPRGRDGELFF.

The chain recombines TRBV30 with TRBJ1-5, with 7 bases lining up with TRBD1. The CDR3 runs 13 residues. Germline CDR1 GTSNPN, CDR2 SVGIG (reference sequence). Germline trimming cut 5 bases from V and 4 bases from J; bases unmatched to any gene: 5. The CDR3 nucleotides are TGTGCCTGGGCCGAGACAGGGAATCAGCCCCAGCATTTT. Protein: CAWAETGNQPQHF.

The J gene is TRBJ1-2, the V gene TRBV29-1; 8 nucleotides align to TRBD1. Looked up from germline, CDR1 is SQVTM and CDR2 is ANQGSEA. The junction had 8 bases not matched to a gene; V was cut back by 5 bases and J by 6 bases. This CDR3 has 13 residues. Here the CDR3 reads CSVRHQQGDGYTF. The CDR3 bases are TGCAGCGTTCGACACCAACAGGGGGATGGCTACACCTTC.

The CDR3 DNA follows: TGTGCCAGCAGCTTTTCAGGGAGGAACTACGAGCAGTACTTC. This encodes CASSFSGRNYEQYF. The rearrangement links TRBV5-6 to TRBJ2-7, with D tentatively TRBD2 (6 bases). Per the germline V gene, CDR1 is SGHDT and CDR2 is YYEEEE. V was trimmed by 2 bases and J by 3 bases, leaving 12 bases between them. The CDR3 spans 14 residues.

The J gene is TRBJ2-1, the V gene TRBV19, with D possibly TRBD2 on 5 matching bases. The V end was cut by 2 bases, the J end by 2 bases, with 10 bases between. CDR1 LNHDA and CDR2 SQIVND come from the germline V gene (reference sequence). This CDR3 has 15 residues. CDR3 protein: CASSIRSAPYNEQFF. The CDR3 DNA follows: TGTGCCAGTAGTATACGTAGCGCGCCCTACAATGAGCAGTTCTTC.

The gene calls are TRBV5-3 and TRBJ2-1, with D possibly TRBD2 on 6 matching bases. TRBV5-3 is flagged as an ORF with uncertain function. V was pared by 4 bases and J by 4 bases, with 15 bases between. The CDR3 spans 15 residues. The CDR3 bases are TGTGCCAGAAGCCCTGGACTATCCTGGTACAATGAGCAGTTCTTC. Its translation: CARSPGLSWYNEQFF.

CDR3 coding DNA: TGTGCCAGCAGTTCTCAGATCTATGGCTACACCTTC. It yields the protein CASSSQIYGYTF. J is TRBJ1-2 and V is TRBV12-3 or TRBV12-4; D is undetermined. V gave up 4 bases and J gave up 4 bases, with 7 bases separating them. The CDR3 loop spans 12 amino acids.

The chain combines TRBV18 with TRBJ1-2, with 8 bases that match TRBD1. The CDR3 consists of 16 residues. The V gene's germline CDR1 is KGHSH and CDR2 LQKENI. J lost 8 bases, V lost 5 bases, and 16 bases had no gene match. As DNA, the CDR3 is TGTGCCAGCTCAGAAACCGCCGGGACAGGTTTTGGCGGCTACACCTTC. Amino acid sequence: CASSETAGTGFGGYTF. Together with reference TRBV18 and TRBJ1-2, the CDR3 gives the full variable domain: NAGVMQNPRHLVRRRGQEARLRCSPMKGHSHVYWYRQLPEEGLKFMVYLQKENIIDESGMPKERFSAEFPKEGPSILRIQQVVRGDSAAYFCASSETAGTGFGGYTFGSGTRLTVV.

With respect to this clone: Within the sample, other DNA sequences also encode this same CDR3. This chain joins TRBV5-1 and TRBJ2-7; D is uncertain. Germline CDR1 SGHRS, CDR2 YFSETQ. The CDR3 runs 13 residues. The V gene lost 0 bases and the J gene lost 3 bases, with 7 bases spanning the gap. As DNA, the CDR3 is TGCGCCAGCAGCTTGGCCCCGAGCTACGAGCAGTACTTC. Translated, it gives CASSLAPSYEQYF.

CDR3 protein: CASRAGANYGYTF. As DNA, the CDR3 is TGTGCCAGCCGCGCCGGAGCTAACTATGGCTACACCTTC. The chain carries TRBV7-9 and TRBJ1-2; D is ambiguous. CDR3 size: 13 residues. The germline V and J ends were trimmed by 8 bases and 0 bases, with 10 bases remaining between them. Germline CDR1 is SEHNR and CDR2 is FQNEAQ (reference sequence).

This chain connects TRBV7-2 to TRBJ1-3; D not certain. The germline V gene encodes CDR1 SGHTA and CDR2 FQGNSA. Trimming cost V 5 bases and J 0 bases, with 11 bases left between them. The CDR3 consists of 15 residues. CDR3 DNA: TGTGCCAGCAGCCCTATGCCCTACTCTGGAAACACCATATATTTT. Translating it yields CASSPMPYSGNTIYF.

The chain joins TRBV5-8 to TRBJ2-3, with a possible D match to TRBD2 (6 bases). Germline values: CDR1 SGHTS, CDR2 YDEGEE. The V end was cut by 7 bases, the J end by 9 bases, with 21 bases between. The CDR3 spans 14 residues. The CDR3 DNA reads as TGTGCCAGCCCGCTGGGACTCCTCGCCCCAACGCAGTATTTT. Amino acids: CASPLGLLAPTQYF.

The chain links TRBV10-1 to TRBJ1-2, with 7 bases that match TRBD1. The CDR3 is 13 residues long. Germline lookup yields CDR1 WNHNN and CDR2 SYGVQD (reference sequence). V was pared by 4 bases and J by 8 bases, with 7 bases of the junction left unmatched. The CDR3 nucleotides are TGCGCCAGCAGTGGGCCAGGGGGTGACGGCTACACCTTC. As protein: CASSGPGGDGYTF.

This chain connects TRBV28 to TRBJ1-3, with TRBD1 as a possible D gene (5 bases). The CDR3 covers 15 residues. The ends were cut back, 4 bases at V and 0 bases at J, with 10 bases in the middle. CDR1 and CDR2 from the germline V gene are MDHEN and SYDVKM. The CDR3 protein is CASSWDSSSGNTIYF. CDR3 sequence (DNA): TGTGCCAGCAGTTGGGACTCGAGCTCTGGAAACACCATATATTTT.